This entry describes one T cell receptor beta chain. Germline V gene data show CDR1 as MDHEN and CDR2 as SYDVKM. The CDR3 extends over 15 amino acids. The J segment lost 7 bases and the V segment lost 3 bases, leaving 8 bases of the junction unmatched. The source of the sample is a study of blood T cell repertoires in COVID-19. Data came from immunoSEQ multiplex PCR; TCRdb stores just in-frame clones and leaves some out. The sample has nearly 25,000 clones, 70% to 90% seen once. This sequence originates from a man in his sixties or seventies with acute or convalescent COVID-19. V gene TRBV28 combines with J gene TRBJ1-4, with TRBD1 matching 7 bases. The sample taken for sequencing was peripheral blood. CDR3 residues: CASSLPTGSSEKLFF. In DNA, the CDR3 is TGTGCCAGCAGTTTGCCGACAGGGAGCTCTGAAAAACTGTTTTTT.